Below, 32 T cell receptor beta chains from the same sample are listed, as sequenced in a study of T-cell reconstitution after alpha-beta-depleted transplantation in children. The library targeted TCRbeta and was prepared with unique molecular identifiers. MiXCR was run by TCRdb on the PCR reads, yielding one entry per CDR3 protein. The table lists approximately 500,000 distinct CDR3 sequences, more than 20% of them singletons. The source material was PBMCs, sampled before TCRalphabeta/CD19-depleted stem cell transplant. The receptors shown here come from a boy in the first two years of life with Wiskott-Aldrich syndrome, due to receive a stem cell transplant.

This chain uses TRBV4-1 with TRBJ2-7, with 7 bases fitting TRBD1. The CDR3 has 15 residues. The germline V gene encodes CDR1 MGHRA and CDR2 YSYEKL. V lost 4 bases, J lost 5 bases, and 11 bases stayed unmatched. CDR3 region: CASSPVKGQAHEQYF. Here the CDR3 DNA reads TGCGCCAGCAGCCCGGTCAAAGGACAGGCCCACGAGCAGTACTTC.

The rearrangement uses TRBV5-1 and TRBJ2-7, with D possibly matching TRBD2 (6 bases). This CDR3 contains 14 residues. From germline, CDR1 is SGHRS and CDR2 YFSETQ. V lost 4 bases to trimming and J lost 7 bases, with 18 bases between them. The CDR3 reads CASSRGRNPVEQYF. CDR3 in DNA: TGCGCCAGCAGCCGGGGGAGGAACCCGGTTGAGCAGTACTTC.

This chain connects TRBV20-1 to TRBJ2-7, with 8 bases identical to TRBD1. Per the germline V gene, CDR1 is DFQATT and CDR2 is SNEGSKA (reference sequence). The CDR3 spans 15 residues. With 2 bases clipped from V and 3 bases from J, the junction kept 9 bases outside the gene matches. CDR3 bases: TGCAGTGCTAGACACCGGGACAGGAGTTACTACGAGCAGTACTTC. It yields the protein CSARHRDRSYYEQYF.

The rearrangement links TRBV20-1 to TRBJ2-5; 9 positions match TRBD1. The CDR3 loop spans 12 amino acids. Unmatched junction bases numbered 5, after V lost 6 bases and J lost 6 bases. CDR1 and CDR2 (germline): DFQATT, SNEGSKA (reference sequence). The CDR3 here is CSAGDRVKTQYF. The CDR3 nucleotides are TGCAGTGCGGGGGACAGGGTAAAGACCCAGTACTTC.

This clonotype occurred a few times. This chain uses TRBV5-1 with TRBJ2-7; D remains unclear. In germline, CDR1 is SGHRS, CDR2 YFSETQ. The CDR3 has 14 residues. The germline V and J ends were trimmed by 3 bases and 6 bases, with 16 bases remaining between them. CDR3 nucleotides: TGCGCCAGCAGCTACTGGAGAGGATGGAGCGAGCAGTACTTC. It codes for CASSYWRGWSEQYF.

This clonotype was observed a few times. The chain is built from TRBV20-1 and TRBJ2-2, with D perhaps TRBD1 or TRBD2 (6 bases each). CDR3 length: 14 residues. V shed 6 bases and J shed 3 bases, with 14 bases lying between them. Germline loops: CDR1 DFQATT, CDR2 SNEGSKA (reference sequence). The DNA for the CDR3 is TGCAGTGCAAAGAGGGGGGCGGACACCGGGGAGCTGTTTTTT. This codes for CSAKRGADTGELFF.

The chain combines TRBV6-5 with TRBJ2-1, with TRBD1 as a possible D gene (5 bases). CDR1 is MNHEY and CDR2 is SVGAGI in the germline V gene. The CDR3 is 14 residues long. V dropped 2 bases and J dropped 1 base, with 6 bases sitting between them. The CDR3, as DNA: TGTGCCAGCAGTTACCAGGGTTCCTACAATGAGCAGTTCTTC. Translated, it gives CASSYQGSYNEQFF.

This clonotype has only a few counts. CDR3 in DNA: TGTGCCAGCAGGGAGACGGGACAGCGATACGAGCAGTACTTC. It specifies CASRETGQRYEQYF. The chain uses TRBV12-3 or TRBV12-4 and TRBJ2-7; 7 bases line up with TRBD1. V trimming: 6 bases; J trimming: 4 bases; junction bases outside the gene matches: 9. There are 14 residues in the CDR3.

This clonotype came up a few times. The rearrangement links TRBV6-5 to TRBJ1-6; D is unclear. The CDR3 extends over 12 amino acids. Germline CDR1 MNHEY, CDR2 SVGAGI. Between the trimmed V and J ends, which lost 4 bases and 8 bases, there was a span of 6 bases. As DNA, the CDR3 is TGTGCCAGCAGTTCGGTCGATTCACCCCTCCACTTT. Its translation: CASSSVDSPLHF.

This clonotype was detected only a few times. The chain couples TRBV29-1 to TRBJ2-2; 8 nucleotides agree with TRBD1. The germline gives CDR1 SQVTM, CDR2 ANQGSEA. J was trimmed by 1 base and V by 0 bases; bases with no gene match: 4. CDR3 length: 16 amino acids. The CDR3 protein is CSVEDKGTGNTGELFF. The CDR3 DNA reads TGCAGCGTTGAAGATAAGGGGACAGGGAACACCGGGGAGCTGTTTTTT.

This clonotype occurred a few times. V and J are TRBV15 and TRBJ2-1, with 9 positions matching TRBD2. CDR3 length: 17 residues. Trimming cost V 0 bases and J 8 bases; bases outside gene matches: 11. Germline assignment: CDR1 LNHNV and CDR2 YYDKDF (reference sequence). The CDR3 DNA reads TGTGCCACCAGCAGAGATCAAGCGGGAGGTCGTGTCTATGAGCAGTTCTTC. As protein: CATSRDQAGGRVYEQFF.

This clonotype turned up a few times. The chain joins TRBV24-1 to TRBJ2-3, with 12 nucleotides matching TRBD2. There are 19 residues in the CDR3. Per germline, CDR1 KGHDR and CDR2 SFDVKD. The J segment lost 4 bases and the V segment lost 4 bases, leaving 14 bases of the junction unmatched. CDR3 loop: CATSDLGTSGPNSADTQYF. In DNA form, the CDR3 reads TGTGCCACCAGTGACCTCGGGACTAGCGGGCCCAACAGCGCAGATACGCAGTATTTT.

This clonotype showed up just a few times. The chain carries TRBV7-6 and TRBJ2-7, with D perhaps assigned TRBD1 or TRBD2 (5 bases each). Between the trimmed V and J ends, which lost 3 bases and 2 bases, there was a span of 14 bases. This CDR3 comprises 15 residues. Germline V lookup: CDR1 SGHVS, CDR2 FNYEAQ. The CDR3 protein is CASSFQGVDPYEQYF. CDR3 DNA: TGTGCCAGCAGCTTCCAGGGAGTAGATCCCTACGAGCAGTACTTC.

V and J are TRBV6-2 or TRBV6-3 and TRBJ2-7; the match to TRBD2 covers 7 bases. Losses at the gene ends were 5 bases for V and 9 bases for J; bases not matched to a gene: 4. Looked up from germline, CDR1 is MNHEY and CDR2 is SVGEGT. The CDR3 spans 11 residues. CDR3 amino acids: CASSTSSGQYF. For the CDR3, the DNA is TGTGCCAGCAGTACCTCTAGCGGGCAGTACTTC.

This sequence joins TRBV12-3 or TRBV12-4 and TRBJ2-3; TRBD2 matches 7 bases. V was clipped by 1 base and J by 6 bases; unmatched bases: 4. The CDR3 loop spans 14 amino acids. CDR3 sequence: CASSLGTRLDTQYF. As DNA, the CDR3 is TGTGCCAGCAGTTTAGGGACTAGACTGGATACGCAGTATTTT.

The chain couples TRBV29-1 to TRBJ2-5; 7 bases align to TRBD2. Germline trimming cut 3 bases from V and 5 bases from J; bases unmatched to any gene: 6. CDR1 and CDR2 from the germline V gene are SQVTM and ANQGSEA. The CDR3 has 13 residues. This CDR3 is CSVEAGVGETQYF. Here the CDR3 DNA reads TGCAGCGTTGAGGCGGGAGTGGGGGAGACCCAGTACTTC.

The gene calls are TRBV3-1 and TRBJ2-1, with D perhaps matching TRBD1 (6 bases). Germline CDR1 and CDR2: LGHDT and YNNKEL (reference sequence). The CDR3 spans 18 residues. Trimming cost V 8 bases and J 4 bases, with 27 bases left between them. The DNA for the CDR3 is TGTGCCAGCCGCACGCGCCCGCCGGGACACCGGCCTTACAATGAGCAGTTCTTC. It specifies CASRTRPPGHRPYNEQFF.

The chain joins TRBV12-3 or TRBV12-4 to TRBJ1-2, with 7 bases identical to TRBD1. The V segment lost 5 bases and the J segment 8 bases; nucleotides outside the gene matches: 11. The CDR3 is made up of 14 amino acids. DNA for the CDR3: TGTGCCAGCAGTATACCGGGACAGAACGGGGGCTACACCTTC. Translation gives CASSIPGQNGGYTF.

The chain employs TRBV5-1 and TRBJ2-2, with D maybe TRBD2 (7 bases). The CDR3 contains 18 residues. CDR1 and CDR2 (germline): SGHRS, YFSETQ. Between the trimmed V and J ends, which lost 4 bases and 6 bases, there was a span of 25 bases. CDR3 sequence (DNA): TGCGCCAGCAGCCCATCCCGGCGGGGGCCGCCATTGGCCGGGGAGCTGTTTTTT. Translating it yields CASSPSRRGPPLAGELFF.

This clonotype turned up a few times. In nucleotides, the CDR3 is TGCAGTGCTATTGAACTAGCCAATCCCTACAATGAGCAGTTCTTC. It specifies CSAIELANPYNEQFF. The chain is built from TRBV20-1 and TRBJ2-1, with a tentative D call TRBD2 (6 bases). V lost 4 bases and J 2 bases, leaving 15 bases between the germline ends. Germline-derived CDR1 and CDR2 are DFQATT and SNEGSKA (reference sequence). This CDR3 is built from 15 residues.

This clonotype was counted only a few times. This chain uses TRBV11-2 with TRBJ2-3; a weak D match, TRBD2 (5 bases). CDR1 is SGHAT and CDR2 is FQNNGV in the germline V gene. Trimming cost V 0 bases and J 3 bases, with 10 bases left between them. This CDR3 region has 15 residues. The CDR3 protein is CASSLERLATDTQYF. CDR3 bases: TGTGCCAGCAGCTTAGAGAGGCTAGCTACAGATACGCAGTATTTT.

This chain connects TRBV6-8 to TRBJ2-1, with D unresolved. The germline V gene encodes CDR1 MNHGY and CDR2 SAAAGT. The CDR3 is 11 residues long. V shed 10 bases and J shed 5 bases, with 9 bases lying between them. CDR3 sequence: CATRFHNEQFF. The CDR3 DNA sequence: TGTGCCACCCGGTTTCACAATGAGCAGTTCTTC.

The V gene is TRBV20-1, the J gene TRBJ2-2; 9 bases map to TRBD2. J lost 10 bases, V lost 3 bases, and 15 bases had no gene match. Germline assignment: CDR1 DFQATT and CDR2 SNEGSKA (reference sequence). The CDR3 contains 16 residues. CDR3 loop: CSASRGLAGRRPELFF. The CDR3 bases are TGCAGTGCTAGTCGTGGGCTAGCGGGACGAAGACCGGAGCTGTTTTTT.

There are a few counts of this clonotype. DNA of the CDR3: TGTGCCAGCACCCAGCGGGAGTCGACCTACGAGCAGTACTTC. Translating it yields CASTQRESTYEQYF. This chain uses TRBV12-3 or TRBV12-4 with TRBJ2-7, with 8 bases aligning to TRBD2. The junction had 7 bases not matched to a gene; V was cut back by 7 bases and J by 2 bases. CDR3 size: 14 residues.

The chain joins TRBV7-2 to TRBJ2-3; D might be TRBD1 (5 bases). CDR3 length: 15 amino acids. V was cut by 5 bases and J by 5 bases, with 17 bases left in between. CDR1 and CDR2 (germline): SGHTA, FQGNSA. The DNA for the CDR3 is TGTGCCAGCAGCCCCCCCTCAAAAAGGGGAGATACGCAGTATTTT. Protein sequence: CASSPPSKRGDTQYF.

This chain connects TRBV28 to TRBJ2-7, with D perhaps matching TRBD1 or TRBD2 (5 bases each). In germline, CDR1 is MDHEN, CDR2 SYDVKM. V dropped 5 bases and J dropped 3 bases, with 20 bases sitting between them. The CDR3 totals 16 residues. CDR3 sequence: CASSPDGFGANYEQYF. The CDR3 region has the DNA TGTGCCAGCAGTCCCGATGGATTCGGGGCTAACTACGAGCAGTACTTC. Supplemented by reference TRBV28 and TRBJ2-7, the full variable domain reads DVKVTQSSRYLVKRTGEKVFLECVQDMDHENMFWYRQDPGLGLRLIYFSYDVKMKEKGDIPEGYSVSREKKERFSLILESASTNQTSMYLCASSPDGFGANYEQYFGPGTRLTVT.

The table lists this clonotype with many counts. Germline is not matched at one junction end, which may reflect a read error. The chain uses TRBV5-1 and TRBJ2-7; 10 bases align to TRBD2. CDR3 length: 14 residues. Germline loops: CDR1 SGHRS, CDR2 YFSETQ. CDR3 amino acids: CASSWTSGSYEQYF. The DNA for the CDR3 is TGTGCCAGCAGCTGGACTAGCGGTTCCTACGAGCAGTACTTC.

The sample holds a few counts of this clonotype. V and J are TRBV4-1 and TRBJ2-3, with 8 bases lining up with TRBD2. The CDR3 totals 16 residues. Germline lookup yields CDR1 MGHRA and CDR2 YSYEKL. Trimming took 0 bases from V and 2 from J; bases not matched to a gene: 4. CDR3 protein: CASSQDGGGHTDTQYF. The CDR3 region has the DNA TGCGCCAGCAGCCAAGACGGGGGGGGTCACACAGATACGCAGTATTTT.

This clonotype was seen a handful of times. The genes are TRBV20-1 and TRBJ2-1; 7 bases are shared with TRBD2. The V and J ends lost 5 bases and 5 bases, in that order; junction bases with no gene match: 9. In germline, CDR1 is DFQATT, CDR2 SNEGSKA (reference sequence). The CDR3 has 14 residues. CDR3 in amino acids: CSAYAGVLNNEQFF. CDR3 coding DNA: TGCAGTGCTTACGCGGGAGTCCTCAACAATGAGCAGTTCTTC.

The chain combines TRBV29-1 with TRBJ2-2; the match to TRBD2 covers 15 bases. With 4 bases clipped from V and 7 bases from J, the junction kept 4 bases outside the gene matches. This CDR3 spans 15 amino acids. The germline V gene encodes CDR1 SQVTM and CDR2 ANQGSEA. The CDR3 region is CSVGGLAGGGGELFF. CDR3 bases: TGCAGCGTTGGGGGACTAGCGGGAGGAGGCGGGGAGCTGTTTTTT.

The chain recombines TRBV27 with TRBJ2-5; the D is unclear. The ends were cut back, 5 bases at V and 5 bases at J, with 9 bases in the middle. Germline V CDR1 and CDR2: MNHEY, SMNVEV (reference sequence). CDR3 size: 12 residues. CDR3 region: CASSHLGETQYF. CDR3 coding DNA: TGTGCCAGCAGTCACCTTGGGGAGACCCAGTACTTC.

This clonotype was counted only a few times. J is TRBJ2-3 and V is TRBV25-1, with a tentative D call TRBD1 (5 bases). CDR1 and CDR2 from the germline V gene are MGHDK and SYGVNS. The V end lost 4 bases, the J end lost 6 bases, and 11 bases lay between the germline ends. The CDR3 spans 13 residues. The CDR3 DNA reads TGTGCCAGCAGTGGACACCCAGGGGATACGCAGTATTTT. Protein sequence: CASSGHPGDTQYF.